These 14 T cell receptor beta chains share one sample of origin, sequenced in a study of a mutant IDH1 vaccine in newly diagnosed glioma. The protocol was immunoSEQ multiplex PCR, while the TCRdb copy is restricted to in-frame clones and leaves out a portion. Here the sample spans some 10,000 clones, over 75% being singletons. No antigen is known for these receptors. Time point reported: week 47, end of study. In every dose of vaccine, 300 ug of mutant IDH1 20-mer peptide was given alongside topical imiquimod. Sequencing used PBMCs, obtained from a glioma patient whose treatment included an IDH1 peptide vaccine. These receptors came from a man between 25 and 39 years old with glioma.

This chain joins TRBV5-1 and TRBJ2-7; D remains unclear. Germline V lookup: CDR1 SGHRS, CDR2 YFSETQ. The CDR3 totals 12 residues. V lost 7 bases and J 0 bases, leaving 8 bases between the germline ends. The CDR3 DNA sequence: TGCGCCAGCTACTCAAACTCCTACGAGCAGTACTTC. Residues: CASYSNSYEQYF.

V and J are TRBV5-1 and TRBJ1-1; D call uncertain. CDR3 size: 14 residues. Germline V gene lookup returns CDR1 SGHRS and CDR2 YFSETQ. Trimming removed 2 bases from V and 5 bases from J, with 13 bases in between. The CDR3 here is CASSFGGVRTEAFF. In nucleotides, the CDR3 is TGCGCCAGCAGCTTTGGAGGAGTACGGACTGAAGCTTTCTTT.

This clone is a singleton in its sample. The chain employs TRBV5-1 and TRBJ1-1; D is unresolved. With 0 bases removed from V and 0 bases from J, the gap between germline ends came to 6 bases. The CDR3 totals 14 residues. Germline loops: CDR1 SGHRS, CDR2 YFSETQ. The CDR3 here is CASSLDVLNTEAFF. DNA of the CDR3: TGCGCCAGCAGCTTGGATGTGTTGAACACTGAAGCTTTCTTT. Based on the CDR3 plus reference TRBV5-1 and TRBJ1-1, the full variable domain is KAGVTQTPRYLIKTRGQQVTLSCSPISGHRSVSWYQQTPGQGLQFLFEYFSETQRNKGNFPGRFSGRQFSNSRSEMNVSTLELGDSALYLCASSLDVLNTEAFFGQGTRLTVV.

The chain couples TRBV2 to TRBJ1-5; D not certain. This CDR3 spans 15 amino acids. V was pared by 7 bases and J by 3 bases, with 16 bases between. The V gene's germline CDR1 is SNHLY and CDR2 FYNNEI. The CDR3 loop reads CASKPANTNNQPQHF. Here the CDR3 DNA reads TGTGCCAGCAAACCGGCCAACACGAACAATCAGCCCCAGCATTTT.

The V gene is TRBV7-9, the J gene TRBJ1-5; TRBD1 is a possible D gene (6 bases). The germline V gene encodes CDR1 SEHNR and CDR2 FQNEAQ (reference sequence). The CDR3 sequence is 14 residues long. V shed 5 bases and J shed 3 bases, with 11 bases lying between them. The CDR3 DNA reads TGTGCCAGCAGCCCACAGGGAAACAATCAGCCCCAGCATTTT. Translating it yields CASSPQGNNQPQHF.

This clone was picked up one time. This chain uses TRBV29-1 with TRBJ1-1, with a tentative D call TRBD1 (5 bases). This CDR3 has 13 amino acids. Per germline, CDR1 SQVTM and CDR2 ANQGSEA. Trimming pared 2 bases from V and 3 bases from J, leaving 10 bases between. CDR3 region: CSVEQGDDTEAFF. The CDR3 DNA is TGCAGCGTTGAACAGGGAGACGACACTGAAGCTTTCTTT.

The CDR3 region is CASSIDFGNRELFF. The CDR3 DNA follows: TGTGCCAGTAGTATAGATTTTGGGAATAGGGAGCTGTTTTTT. The chain links TRBV19 to TRBJ2-2, with no clear D. The CDR3 loop spans 14 amino acids. V was trimmed by 0 bases and J by 9 bases, leaving 11 bases between them. In germline, CDR1 is LNHDA, CDR2 SQIVND (reference sequence).

This clone has just one count. The V and J genes are TRBV7-9 and TRBJ1-1; 7 bases map to TRBD1. CDR3 length: 15 residues. Germline CDR1 reads SEHNR; CDR2 reads FQNEAQ (reference sequence). Trimming at V came to 3 bases and at J to 1 base, leaving 5 bases not matched to a gene. This chain's CDR3 is CASSFAGGTNTEAFF. In DNA, the CDR3 is TGTGCCAGCAGCTTTGCAGGGGGGACGAACACTGAAGCTTTCTTT. Filled out from reference TRBV7-9 and TRBJ1-1, the complete variable domain reads DTGVSQNPRHKITKRGQNVTFRCDPISEHNRLYWYRQTLGQGPEFLTYFQNEAQLEKSRLLSDRFSAERPKGSFSTLEIQRTEQGDSAMYLCASSFAGGTNTEAFFGQGTRLTVV.

The chain carries TRBV5-4 and TRBJ2-3, with 8 bases fitting TRBD2. The CDR3 totals 14 residues. CDR1 and CDR2 from the germline V gene are SGHNT and YYREEE (reference sequence). V lost 4 bases to trimming and J lost 1 base; unmatched junction nucleotides: 2. The CDR3 DNA is TGTGCCAGCAGCACTAGCGGCCGCACAGATACGCAGTATTTT. Translated: CASSTSGRTDTQYF.

CDR3 region: CASSAPGQGADEQYF. In DNA form, the CDR3 reads TGCGCCAGCAGCGCCCCGGGACAGGGGGCAGATGAGCAGTACTTC. This chain uses TRBV5-1 with TRBJ2-7; 12 bases fit TRBD1. CDR3 size: 15 residues. Germline CDR1 and CDR2: SGHRS and YFSETQ. V was pared by 4 bases and J by 7 bases, with 9 bases of the junction left unmatched.

The chain's CDR3 is CASSERGRTYEQYF. The CDR3 DNA sequence: TGTGCCAGCAGTGAAAGGGGTCGGACCTACGAGCAGTACTTC. This chain uses TRBV2 with TRBJ2-7; perhaps TRBD1 as D (5 bases). The V gene lost 2 bases and the J gene lost 2 bases, with 10 bases spanning the gap. The CDR3 sequence is 14 residues long. Germline CDR1 is SNHLY and CDR2 is FYNNEI.

The chain recombines TRBV5-1 with TRBJ2-2; 8 nucleotides line up with TRBD2. There are 16 residues in the CDR3. With V trimmed by 3 bases and J by 0 bases, 4 bases remained unmatched. Germline assignment: CDR1 SGHRS and CDR2 YFSETQ. CDR3 sequence (DNA): TGCGCCAGCAGCTCGAATAGCGGGGCGAACACCGGGGAGCTGTTTTTT. This sequence encodes CASSSNSGANTGELFF.

This clone was recorded a few times. The V and J genes are TRBV20-1 and TRBJ1-1, with unresolved D. This CDR3 contains 11 residues. V dropped 1 base and J dropped 6 bases, with 6 bases sitting between them. Germline loops: CDR1 DFQATT, CDR2 SNEGSKA (reference sequence). The CDR3 reads CSARGEAEAFF. The CDR3 DNA sequence: TGCAGTGCTAGAGGGGAGGCTGAAGCTTTCTTT.

This chain joins TRBV5-1 and TRBJ1-1; D not certain. Per germline, CDR1 SGHRS and CDR2 YFSETQ. Trimming took 5 bases from V and 2 from J, leaving 10 bases between them. CDR3 length equals 13 residues. Written as DNA, the CDR3 is TGCGCCAGCAGGTGGGGAGGCAACACTGAAGCTTTCTTT. Protein product: CASRWGGNTEAFF.